Given below is one T cell receptor (beta chain) in context. This specimen belongs to a study of patients and donors after allogeneic stem cell transplantation. TCRdb analysed the RT-PCR reads with MiXCR anew, one entry per CDR3 protein. The sample contains around 170,000 distinct CDR3 sequences, 24% of which appear only once. Trimming took 6 bases from V and 8 from J, leaving 16 bases between them. The CDR3 has 12 amino acids. Germline-derived CDR1 and CDR2 are DFQATT and SNEGSKA (reference sequence). This receptor was identified in a human donor who was either an allogeneic HSCT recipient or a stem cell or donor lymphocyte infusion donor (not recorded which). It is not recorded whose cells these are; they may come from a transplant donor. The sample consisted of blood, either unsorted or a sorted T cell fraction (not recorded which). The chain combines TRBV20-1 with TRBJ1-2, with D maybe TRBD1 (5 bases). The CDR3 region is CSAKPSGRGYTF. The CDR3 DNA follows: TGCAGTGCCAAACCCTCAGGGCGCGGCTACACCTTC.